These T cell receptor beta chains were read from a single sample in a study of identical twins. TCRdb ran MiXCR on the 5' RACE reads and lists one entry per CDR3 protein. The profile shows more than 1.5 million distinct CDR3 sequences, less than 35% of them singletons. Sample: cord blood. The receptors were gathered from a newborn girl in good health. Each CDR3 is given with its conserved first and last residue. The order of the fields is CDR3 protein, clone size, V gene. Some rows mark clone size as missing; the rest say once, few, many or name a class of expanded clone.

CDR3: CASSYGTSLTYEQYF
size: NA
V: TRBV6-5

CDR3: CASSLLPNTEAFF
size: NA
V: TRBV28

CDR3: CASSQDRQLKNIQYF
size: NA
V: TRBV3-1

CDR3: CASIPSAGNEQYF
size: NA
V: TRBV9

CDR3: CASLPSGGYPYNEQFF
size: many
V: TRBV12-3/TRBV12-4

CDR3: CASSRDGFSYEQYF
size: once
V: TRBV5-5

CDR3: CAISASGVTDTQYF
size: many
V: TRBV10-3

CDR3: CASGDPNLDNEQFF
size: many
V: TRBV12-5

CDR3: CSAPLAGGFTDTQYF
size: NA
V: TRBV20-1

CDR3: CASSLTQVYEQYF
size: NA
V: TRBV28

CDR3: CTSSYSAGGGADTQYF
size: NA
V: TRBV6-6

CDR3: CASRLQGLAFF
size: NA
V: TRBV2

CDR3: CASSFDGTGLTDTQYF
size: NA
V: TRBV7-2

CDR3: CASSSNRGGSGANVLTF
size: few
V: TRBV28

CDR3: CSAWTGIDTQYF
size: NA
V: TRBV20-1

CDR3: CASSSRGLAGAVSYEQYF
size: NA
V: TRBV7-2

CDR3: CASSFVSGTSSYEQYF
size: NA
V: TRBV27

CDR3: CASSIEGVINEQFF
size: few
V: TRBV5-1

CDR3: CSAREPQGSYEQYF
size: few
V: TRBV20-1

CDR3: CASSQDKRVQETQYF
size: few
V: TRBV3-1

CDR3: CASRDRNYQPQHF
size: NA
V: TRBV2

CDR3: CASSLGSIADTQYF
size: NA
V: TRBV7-8

CDR3: CASSVSGGTGETQYF
size: NA
V: TRBV12-3/TRBV12-4

CDR3: CAISEGQYSNQPQHF
size: NA
V: TRBV10-3

CDR3: CASSPPLANYGYTF
size: NA
V: TRBV12-3/TRBV12-4

CDR3: CASSLKVKGNQPQHF
size: NA
V: TRBV7-9

CDR3: CASSRNRARGTQYF
size: NA
V: TRBV6-2/TRBV6-3

CDR3: CASSSRLAPEQYF
size: NA
V: TRBV7-2

CDR3: CASSLVVSIWPTPYNEQFF
size: NA
V: TRBV11-2

CDR3: CANSYSGFDEQFF
size: NA
V: TRBV6-2/TRBV6-3

CDR3: CASSYKVGPPHNEQFF
size: NA
V: TRBV6-6

CDR3: CASSFRTSSNEQFF
size: few
V: TRBV3-1

CDR3: CASSVRTGEDGYTF
size: NA
V: TRBV6-1

CDR3: CASSSSRHEQFF
size: few
V: TRBV7-2

CDR3: CASSQMGLSYYGYTF
size: NA
V: TRBV14

CDR3: CSVDGAPQAYNEQFF
size: few
V: TRBV29-1

CDR3: CSASLTRGTYEQYF
size: NA
V: TRBV20-1

CDR3: CASTIMGQGPALDSYEQYF
size: NA
V: TRBV6-4

CDR3: CAISENSGGQNEQFF
size: few
V: TRBV10-3

CDR3: CAISREGGTDTQYF
size: few
V: TRBV6-6

CDR3: CASSLGPGGNQPQYF
size: once
V: TRBV11-2

CDR3: CASTGLAEDTQYF
size: NA
V: TRBV6-1

CDR3: CATSDWDGTEAFF
size: NA
V: TRBV24-1

CDR3: CSAKSGRAYNEQFF
size: few
V: TRBV20-1

CDR3: CASSSGRDSYSNQPQHF
size: NA
V: TRBV6-5

CDR3: CASSQDQYQETQYF
size: NA
V: TRBV3-1

CDR3: CASSHHGLGDNEQFF
size: NA
V: TRBV4-2

CDR3: CASSQASGRASVREQYF
size: few
V: TRBV7-9

CDR3: CASKPHGLAGNYEQYF
size: NA
V: TRBV2

CDR3: CASSLESGLVYEQYF
size: NA
V: TRBV7-8

CDR3: CASSQVQGSDKDSPLHF
size: NA
V: TRBV4-2